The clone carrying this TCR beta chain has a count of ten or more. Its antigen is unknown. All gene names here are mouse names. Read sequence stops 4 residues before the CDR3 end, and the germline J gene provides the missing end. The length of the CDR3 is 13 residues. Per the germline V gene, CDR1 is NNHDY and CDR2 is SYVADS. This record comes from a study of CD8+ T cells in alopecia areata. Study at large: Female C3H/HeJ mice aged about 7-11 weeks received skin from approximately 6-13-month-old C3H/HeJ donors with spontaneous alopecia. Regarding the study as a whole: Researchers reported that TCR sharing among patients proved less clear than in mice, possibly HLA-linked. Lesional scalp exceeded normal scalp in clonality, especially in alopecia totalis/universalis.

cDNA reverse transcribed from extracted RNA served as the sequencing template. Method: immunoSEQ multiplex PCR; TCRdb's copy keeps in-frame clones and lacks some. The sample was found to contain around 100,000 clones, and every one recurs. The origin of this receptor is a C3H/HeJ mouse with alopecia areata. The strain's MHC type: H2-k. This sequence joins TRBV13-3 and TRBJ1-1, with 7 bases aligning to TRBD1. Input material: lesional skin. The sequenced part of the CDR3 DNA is TGTGCCAGCAGTGAACAGGGGCGGTCA. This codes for CASSEQGRS. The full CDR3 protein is CASSEQGRSEVFF.